These T cell receptor beta chains were read from a single sample in a study of molecular identifiers for immune sequencing clone quantification. Via MiXCR, TCRdb re-called the PCR reads, giving one row per CDR3 protein. The sample has some 680,000 distinct CDR3 sequences; 25% are singletons. The sample comprised naive CD8+ T cells from blood, with Jurkat cell RNA spiked in. These receptors were taken from a human donor in good health. Some libraries in this study had Jurkat cell RNA spiked in. Each CDR3 is given with its conserved first and last residue. D genes are given only for firm matches. Clone size is given for some rows only: seen once, a few or many times, or a class if the clone is expanded.

15	many	NA	TRBV7-3	TRBJ2-1	TGTGCCAGCAGCTTAGCGGGATCAACCTACAATGAGCAGTTCTTC	CASSLAGSTYNEQFF
14	NA	NA	TRBV4-1	TRBJ1-2	TGCGCCAGCAGCCAAGACGGGGGGCTGGCTGGCTACACCTTC	CASSQDGGLAGYTF
12	NA	NA	TRBV6-1	TRBJ1-1	TGTGCCAGCAGTGACAGGTACACTGGAGCTTTCTTT	CASSDRYTGAFF
18	NA	TRBD2	TRBV27	TRBJ2-3	TGTGCCAGCACCCAAAGGGCTAGCGGGAGGGCCATTACAGATACGCAGTATTTT	CASTQRASGRAITDTQYF
12	NA	NA	TRBV2	TRBJ2-7	TGTGCTAGCACGGCGGGACCATACGAGCAGTACTTC	CASTAGPYEQYF
15	few	NA	TRBV28	TRBJ2-3	TGTGCCAGCACCGCTGGGACGGAGAGCACAGATACGCAGTATTTT	CASTAGTESTDTQYF
15	NA	NA	TRBV3-1	TRBJ1-1	TGTGCCAGCAGCCAAGAAGTCTACCGACACACTGAAGCTTTCTTT	CASSQEVYRHTEAFF
13	many	NA	TRBV20-1	TRBJ1-5	TGCAGTATCACTCAGGGAAGAGGTCAGCCCCAGCATTTT	CSITQGRGQPQHF
13	few	NA	TRBV30	TRBJ1-1	TGTGCCGATGATACAGTCTCCGGGACTGAAGCTTTCTTT	CADDTVSGTEAFF
15	few	NA	TRBV4-1	TRBJ1-2	TGCGCCAGCAGCCCAAAGGTGGGGTCTAACTATGGCTACACCTTC	CASSPKVGSNYGYTF
12	few	NA	TRBV19	TRBJ1-1	TGTGCCAGTAAATTTGGGGTCACTGAAGCTTTCTTT	CASKFGVTEAFF
13	few	NA	TRBV6-2/TRBV6-3	TRBJ1-2	TGTGCCAGCAGCCTGGATGACTTCTATGGCTACACCTTC	CASSLDDFYGYTF
22	NA	NA	TRBV7-6	TRBJ2-5	TGTGCCAGCAGCTTAGATGGTCCCAGTAACATTGTGGGGACGGGGTTAGAAGAGCCCCAGTACTTC	CASSLDGPSNIVGTGLEEPQYF
14	NA	NA	TRBV7-9	TRBJ2-2	TGTGCCAGCAGCCTCGAGGGTTGGCCCGGGGAGCTGTTTTTT	CASSLEGWPGELFF
16	NA	NA	TRBV28	TRBJ2-1	TGTGCCAGCAGGGTGATCAGGGGTTCGCCCTACAATGAGCAGTTCTTC	CASRVIRGSPYNEQFF
15	many	TRBD2	TRBV7-9	TRBJ2-1	TGTGCCAGCAGCTACGGACTAGCGGCCTACAATGAGCAGTTCTTC	CASSYGLAAYNEQFF
15	few	NA	TRBV11-2	TRBJ2-5	TGTGCCAGCAGCCCACCCTACGGGTCCCGCGAGACCCAGTACTTC	CASSPPYGSRETQYF
16	few	TRBD1	TRBV4-3	TRBJ2-1	TGCGCCAGCAGCCAAGATGCCGGGACAGGGGTCAATGAGCAGTTCTTC	CASSQDAGTGVNEQFF
18	NA	NA	TRBV16	TRBJ1-5	TGTGCCAGCAGCCAATCGGGGAGGTACACCCAGAGCAATCAGCCCCAGCATTTT	CASSQSGRYTQSNQPQHF
16	many	NA	TRBV7-2	TRBJ1-5	TGTGCCAGCAGCTTAGAACAGGGTTCTTTCAATCAGCCCCAGCATTTT	CASSLEQGSFNQPQHF
13	few	NA	TRBV18	TRBJ2-5	TGTGCCAGCTCACCAACCTCCTCGGAGACCCAGTACTTC	CASSPTSSETQYF
15	NA	NA	TRBV20-1	TRBJ1-3	TGCAGTGCTAGAGTGGATTTGATCTCTGGAAACACCATACATTTT	CSARVDLISGNTIHF
15	NA	NA	TRBV7-9	TRBJ1-4	TGTGCCAGCAGCTTCGACTGGGACGACGATGAAGAACTGTTTTTT	CASSFDWDDDEELFF
14	NA	TRBD1	TRBV7-9	TRBJ1-4	TGTGCCAGCAGCTTAGCAGGGGGCCGAGAAAAACTGTTTTTT	CASSLAGGREKLFF
15	NA	NA	TRBV5-1	TRBJ1-1	TGCGCCAGCAGCGGAGGGGTGGGGGCCCCCCTAGTGGCTTTCTTT	CASSGGVGAPLVAFF
15	NA	TRBD2	TRBV9	TRBJ2-7	TGTGCCAGCAGCCCGGGGGGGGGAGTGGCTCGCGAGCAGTATTTC	CASSPGGGVAREQYF
16	NA	NA	TRBV2	TRBJ2-1	TGTGCCAGCGCGACGGCTAGCCGACCCTCCTACAATGAGCAGTTCTTC	CASATASRPSYNEQFF
16	NA	NA	TRBV12-3/TRBV12-4	TRBJ1-5	TGTGCCAGCGGTGACGAAGGTGTGTATAGCAATCAGCCCCAGCATTTT	CASGDEGVYSNQPQHF
13	many	TRBD1	TRBV29-1	TRBJ2-2	TGCAGCGTTGAAACAGGGGTTACCGGGGAGCTGTTTTTT	CSVETGVTGELFF
16	NA	TRBD2	TRBV5-4	TRBJ2-3	TGTGCCAGCAGCCCGCGGGGGGACGCATACACAGGTACGCAGTATTTT	CASSPRGDAYTGTQYF
14	few	NA	TRBV7-9	TRBJ1-1	TGTGCCAGCAGCTCCCCGGGCGACAGCACTGAAGCTTTCTTT	CASSSPGDSTEAFF
13	many	NA	TRBV11-2	TRBJ2-7	TGTGCCAGCGCCTTTGGTGGCAGCTACGAGCAGTACTTC	CASAFGGSYEQYF
14	few	NA	TRBV9	TRBJ2-7	TGTGCCAGCAGCGTCTCAGCGGGCTTGGTCGAGCAGTACTTC	CASSVSAGLVEQYF
13	few	NA	TRBV7-9	TRBJ2-3	TGTGCCAGCAGGTCCAGGGGAAGGGATACGCAGTATTTT	CASRSRGRDTQYF
15	NA	TRBD2	TRBV7-9	TRBJ2-1	TGTGCCAGCAGCCATCCTAGCGGGACCTTGAATGAGCAGTTCTTC	CASSHPSGTLNEQFF
14	many	NA	TRBV4-3	TRBJ1-1	TGCGCCAGCAGCCAAGACAGGGCGAACACTGAAGCTTTCTTT	CASSQDRANTEAFF
19	NA	NA	TRBV20-1	TRBJ2-1	TGCAGTGCTAGAGATCGGAGCTTCACAGGGACCTTTGACCGGAATGAGCAGTTCTTC	CSARDRSFTGTFDRNEQFF
13	few	NA	TRBV20-1	TRBJ2-2	TGCAGTGCTAGCGACGAACACACCGGGGAGCTGTTTTTT	CSASDEHTGELFF
18	many	NA	TRBV28	TRBJ1-4	TGTGCCAGCAGTCTTACGACCTGGGGGATTGCAACTAATGAAAAACTGTTTTTT	CASSLTTWGIATNEKLFF
14	few	TRBD2	TRBV11-3	TRBJ2-1	TGTGCCAGCAGCCCCCTAGGGACTAGCGGGGAGCAGTTCTTC	CASSPLGTSGEQFF
17	NA	TRBD2	TRBV4-1	TRBJ2-1	TGCGCCAGCAGCCAAGATCGATCGGTAGCGGGAGGGCCTGAGCAGTTCTTC	CASSQDRSVAGGPEQFF
16	NA	TRBD1	TRBV4-1	TRBJ1-2	TGCGCCGGCAGCCAAGAGGTGACAGGGGACTACTATGGCTACACCTTC	CAGSQEVTGDYYGYTF
13	few	NA	TRBV5-6	TRBJ2-1	TGTGCCAGCAGCTTACCCTCCTACAATGAGCAGTTCTTC	CASSLPSYNEQFF
13	many	TRBD1	TRBV7-9	TRBJ1-1	TGTGCCACCGGGACAGGGGGCAACACTGAAGCTTTCTTT	CATGTGGNTEAFF
16	many	NA	TRBV7-9	TRBJ1-1	TGTGCCAGCAGCTTAGGCGAGGGACGGATGAACACTGAAGCTTTCTTT	CASSLGEGRMNTEAFF
14	few	NA	TRBV12-3/TRBV12-4	TRBJ2-1	TGTGCCAGCAACGACGGACTCCGATTAGATGAGCAGTTCTTC	CASNDGLRLDEQFF
14	many	NA	TRBV20-1	TRBJ2-7	TGCAGTGTTCCGTTAGAGGGGGACTCCTACGAGCAGTACTTC	CSVPLEGDSYEQYF
15	NA	NA	TRBV7-2	TRBJ1-1	TGTGCCAGCAGCTTAAGCCTGGACAGCCCCACTGAAGCTTTCTTT	CASSLSLDSPTEAFF
15	NA	TRBD2	TRBV12-3/TRBV12-4	TRBJ2-2	TGTGCCAGCAGGGCTAGCGGGGCGCACACCGGGGAGCTGTTTTTT	CASRASGAHTGELFF
12	many	NA	TRBV29-1	TRBJ2-7	TGCAGCGCCCTGGACACCCGGGATGAGCAGTACTTC	CSALDTRDEQYF
14	many	NA	TRBV12-3/TRBV12-4	TRBJ1-4	TGTGCCAGCAGTTTAGTGGAATCTCAGGCGGAACTGTTTTTT	CASSLVESQAELFF
13	many	NA	TRBV6-5	TRBJ1-1	TGTGCCAGTACAATTGGGGCCGGCACTGAAGCTTTCTTT	CASTIGAGTEAFF
16	many	NA	TRBV4-3	TRBJ2-1	TGCGCCAGCAGCCAAGACTTCTGGGCGTCCTACAATGAGCAGTTCTTC	CASSQDFWASYNEQFF
17	NA	TRBD2	TRBV5-1	TRBJ2-2	TGCGCCAGCAGCGCCGTACTAGCGGGGCAATCCACCGGGGAGCTGTTTTTT	CASSAVLAGQSTGELFF